The 14 T cell receptor beta chains below come from one sample, sequenced in a study of monozygotic twins with inflammatory bowel disease. After re-calling the 5' RACE reads, TCRdb lists one entry per CDR3 protein, DNA absent. The sample holds more than 95,000 distinct CDR3 sequences. Sequencing input: blood. These receptors were taken from a human donor with ulcerative colitis or Crohn's disease, or a healthy co-twin of an affected twin (not recorded which).

This chain joins TRBV11-2 and TRBJ2-7. Germline values: CDR1 SGHAT, CDR2 FQNNGV. This CDR3 comprises 11 residues. CDR3: CASSLHYEQYF.

J is TRBJ2-1 and V is TRBV7-9; TCRdb picks TRBD2, but there is no DNA to check that call. The germline V gene encodes CDR1 SEHNR and CDR2 FQNEAQ (reference sequence). CDR3 length equals 15 residues. CDR3 in amino acids: CASSPRGGRFNEQFF.

This sequence joins TRBV7-2 and TRBJ2-3; TCRdb indicates TRBD1, and absent DNA this call remains unverified. Per germline, CDR1 SGHTA and CDR2 FQGNSA. CDR3 length equals 12 residues. The chain's CDR3 is CASRGRIDTQYF.

This chain connects TRBV20-1 to TRBJ1-4; as DNA is missing, the TRBD1 call by TCRdb cannot be tested. The CDR3 runs to 14 residues. Germline CDR1 is DFQATT and CDR2 is SNEGSKA (reference sequence). The CDR3 reads CSAPRGGGNEKLFF.

The rearrangement uses TRBV4-3 and TRBJ1-1; no DNA is available, so the TRBD1 call from TCRdb remains unchecked. The CDR3 runs 15 residues. Looked up from germline, CDR1 is LGHNA and CDR2 is YSLEER. This chain's CDR3 is CASSQHARGNTEAFF.

The chain has TRBV5-6 and TRBJ2-5; TCRdb indicates TRBD1, and absent DNA this call remains unverified. The CDR3 is made up of 17 amino acids. Germline CDR1 and CDR2: SGHDT and YYEEEE. This CDR3 reads CASSLVVRDRGRETQYF. Variable domain in full (rest from reference TRBV5-6 and TRBJ2-5): DAGVTQSPTHLIKTRGQQVTLRCSPKSGHDTVSWYQQALGQGPQFIFQYYEEEERQRGNFPDRFSGHQFPNYSSELNVNALLLGDSALYLCASSLVVRDRGRETQYFGPGTRLLVL.

The chain couples TRBV10-2 to TRBJ2-5; lacking DNA, the TRBD1 call made by TCRdb goes unchecked. The CDR3 has 17 residues. Germline values: CDR1 WSHSY, CDR2 SAAADI. CDR3: CASRERYGTGGQETQYF.

The chain is built from TRBV18 and TRBJ1-2; TCRdb calls TRBD1, which cannot be checked without DNA. Per germline, CDR1 KGHSH and CDR2 LQKENI. This CDR3 comprises 13 residues. This CDR3 reads CASSPGAAYGYTF.

The chain couples TRBV5-6 to TRBJ2-1; TCRdb's D gene call, TRBD2, goes unchecked for lack of DNA. Germline V CDR1 and CDR2: SGHDT, YYEEEE. This CDR3 is 14 amino acids long. The chain's CDR3 is CASSLELAGSEQFF.

V usage is TRBV6-2 or TRBV6-3 and J usage is TRBJ2-5. The CDR3 spans 12 residues. Germline CDR1 and CDR2: MNHEY and SVGEGT. CDR3 region: CASSYRVETQYF.

The rearrangement links TRBV5-1 to TRBJ2-7; with no DNA, the TCRdb D assignment of TRBD2 cannot be verified. This CDR3 is built from 15 residues. The germline CDR1 and CDR2 sequences are SGHRS and YFSETQ. The chain's CDR3 is CASSLALSGDYEQYF.

The genes are TRBV20-1 and TRBJ1-3. Germline CDR1 is DFQATT and CDR2 is SNEGSKA (reference sequence). CDR3 length: 14 residues. CDR3 region: CSAPLPASGNTIYF.

This CDR3 reads CASSQFTDTQYF. The chain is built from TRBV5-1 and TRBJ2-3. The CDR3 length is 12 residues. Germline loops: CDR1 SGHRS, CDR2 YFSETQ.

The chain joins TRBV18 to TRBJ2-7. Germline V lookup: CDR1 KGHSH, CDR2 LQKENI. The CDR3 contains 12 residues. The CDR3 spells CASSPQVDEQYF.